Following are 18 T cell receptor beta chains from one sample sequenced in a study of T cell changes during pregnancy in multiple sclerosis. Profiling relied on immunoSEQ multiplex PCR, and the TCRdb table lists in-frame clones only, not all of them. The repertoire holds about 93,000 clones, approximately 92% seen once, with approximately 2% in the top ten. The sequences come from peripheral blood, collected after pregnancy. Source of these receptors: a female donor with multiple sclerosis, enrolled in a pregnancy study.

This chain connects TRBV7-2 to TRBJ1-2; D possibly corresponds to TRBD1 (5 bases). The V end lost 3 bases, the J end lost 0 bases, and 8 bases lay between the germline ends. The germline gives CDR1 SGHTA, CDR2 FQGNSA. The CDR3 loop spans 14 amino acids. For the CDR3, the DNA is TGTGCCAGCAGCTTTGACAGTGCTAACTATGGCTACACCTTC. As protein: CASSFDSANYGYTF. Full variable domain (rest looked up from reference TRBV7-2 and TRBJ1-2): GAGVSQSPSNKVTEKGKDVELRCDPISGHTALYWYRQSLGQGLEFLIYFQGNSAPDKSGLPSDRFSAERTGGSVSTLTIQRTQQEDSAVYLCASSFDSANYGYTFGSGTRLTVV.

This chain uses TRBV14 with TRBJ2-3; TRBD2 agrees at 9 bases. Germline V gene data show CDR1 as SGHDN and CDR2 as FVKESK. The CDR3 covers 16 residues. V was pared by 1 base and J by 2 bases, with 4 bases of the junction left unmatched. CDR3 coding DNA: TGTGCCAGCAGCCAAGGTACTAGCGGGTTCACAGATACGCAGTATTTT. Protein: CASSQGTSGFTDTQYF.

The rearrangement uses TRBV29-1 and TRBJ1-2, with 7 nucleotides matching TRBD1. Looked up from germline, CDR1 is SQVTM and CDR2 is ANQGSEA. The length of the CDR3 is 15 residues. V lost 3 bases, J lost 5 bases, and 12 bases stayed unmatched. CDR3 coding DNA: TGCAGCGTTGAGGGGTCATCGGACAGGACTTATGGCTACACCTTC. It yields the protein CSVEGSSDRTYGYTF.

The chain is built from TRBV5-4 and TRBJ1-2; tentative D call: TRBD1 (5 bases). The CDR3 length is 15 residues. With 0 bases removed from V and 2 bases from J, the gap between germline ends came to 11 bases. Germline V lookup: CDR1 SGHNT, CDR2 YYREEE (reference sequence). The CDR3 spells CASSLGQGFNYGYTF. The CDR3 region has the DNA TGTGCCAGCAGCTTGGGCCAGGGATTCAACTATGGCTACACCTTC.

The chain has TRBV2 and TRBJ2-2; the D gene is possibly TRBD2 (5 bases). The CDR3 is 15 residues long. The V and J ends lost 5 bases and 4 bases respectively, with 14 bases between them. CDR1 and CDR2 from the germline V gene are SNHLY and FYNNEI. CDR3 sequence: CASSLEAIFTGELFF. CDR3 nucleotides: TGTGCCAGCAGTTTGGAGGCAATCTTCACCGGGGAGCTGTTTTTT.

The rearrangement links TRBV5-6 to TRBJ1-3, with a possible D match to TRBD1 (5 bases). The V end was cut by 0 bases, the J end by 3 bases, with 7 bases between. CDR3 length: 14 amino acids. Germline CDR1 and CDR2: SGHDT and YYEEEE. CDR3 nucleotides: TGTGCCAGCAGCTTGGGCAGGGTTGGAAACACCATATATTTT. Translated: CASSLGRVGNTIYF. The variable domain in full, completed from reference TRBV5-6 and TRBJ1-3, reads DAGVTQSPTHLIKTRGQQVTLRCSPKSGHDTVSWYQQALGQGPQFIFQYYEEEERQRGNFPDRFSGHQFPNYSSELNVNALLLGDSALYLCASSLGRVGNTIYFGEGSWLTVV.

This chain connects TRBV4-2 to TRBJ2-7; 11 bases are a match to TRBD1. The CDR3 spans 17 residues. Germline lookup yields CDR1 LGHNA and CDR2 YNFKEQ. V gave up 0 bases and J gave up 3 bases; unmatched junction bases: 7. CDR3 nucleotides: TGTGCCAGCAGCCAAGATCTGGGACAGGGGGGGATCTACGAGCAGTACTTC. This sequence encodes CASSQDLGQGGIYEQYF.

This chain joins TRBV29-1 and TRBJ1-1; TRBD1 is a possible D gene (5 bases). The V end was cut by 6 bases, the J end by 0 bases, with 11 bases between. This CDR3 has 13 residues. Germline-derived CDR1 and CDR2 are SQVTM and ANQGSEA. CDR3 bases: TGCAGCGTGTTGACAGTAATGAACACTGAAGCTTTCTTT. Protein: CSVLTVMNTEAFF. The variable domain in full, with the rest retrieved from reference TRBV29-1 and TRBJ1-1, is SAVISQKPSRDICQRGTSLTIQCQVDSQVTMMFWYRQQPGQSLTLIATANQGSEATYESGFVIDKFPISRPNLTFSTLTVSNMSPEDSSIYLCSVLTVMNTEAFFGQGTRLTVV.

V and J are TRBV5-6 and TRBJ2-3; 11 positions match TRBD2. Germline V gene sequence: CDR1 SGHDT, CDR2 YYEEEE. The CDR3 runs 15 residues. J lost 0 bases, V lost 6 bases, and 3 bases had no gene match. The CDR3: CASTLAGGSTDTQYF. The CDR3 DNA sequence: TGTGCCAGCACCCTAGCGGGGGGCAGCACAGATACGCAGTATTTT.

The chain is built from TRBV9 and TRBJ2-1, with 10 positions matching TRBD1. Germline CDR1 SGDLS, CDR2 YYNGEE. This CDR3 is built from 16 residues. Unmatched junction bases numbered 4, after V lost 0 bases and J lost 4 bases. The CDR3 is CASSVGWTGGYNEQFF. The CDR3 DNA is TGTGCCAGCAGCGTAGGTTGGACAGGGGGATACAATGAGCAGTTCTTC.

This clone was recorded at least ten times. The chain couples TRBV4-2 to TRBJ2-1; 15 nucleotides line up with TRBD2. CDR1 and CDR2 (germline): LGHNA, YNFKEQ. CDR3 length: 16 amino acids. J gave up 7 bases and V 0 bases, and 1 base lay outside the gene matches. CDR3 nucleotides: TGTGCCAGCAGCCAAGATGGACTAGCGGGGGGGAATGAGCAGTTCTTC. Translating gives CASSQDGLAGGNEQFF.

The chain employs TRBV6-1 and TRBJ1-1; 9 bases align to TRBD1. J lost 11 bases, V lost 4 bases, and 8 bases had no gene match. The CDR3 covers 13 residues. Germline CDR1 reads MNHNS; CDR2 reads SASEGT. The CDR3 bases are TGTGCCAGCAGTGTACTGACAGGGGGTAACGCTTTCTTT. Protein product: CASSVLTGGNAFF.

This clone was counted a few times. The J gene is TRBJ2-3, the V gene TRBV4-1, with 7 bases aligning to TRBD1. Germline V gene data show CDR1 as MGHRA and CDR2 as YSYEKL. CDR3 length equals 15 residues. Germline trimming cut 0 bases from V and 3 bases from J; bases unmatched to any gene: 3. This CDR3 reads CASSQDDRATDTQYF. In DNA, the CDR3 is TGCGCCAGCAGCCAAGATGACAGGGCAACAGATACGCAGTATTTT.

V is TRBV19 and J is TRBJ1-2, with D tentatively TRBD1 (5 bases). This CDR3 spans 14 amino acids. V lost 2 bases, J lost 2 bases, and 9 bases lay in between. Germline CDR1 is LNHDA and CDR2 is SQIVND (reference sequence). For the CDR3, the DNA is TGTGCCAGTAGTATATGGGCAGGGAACTATGGCTACACCTTC. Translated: CASSIWAGNYGYTF.

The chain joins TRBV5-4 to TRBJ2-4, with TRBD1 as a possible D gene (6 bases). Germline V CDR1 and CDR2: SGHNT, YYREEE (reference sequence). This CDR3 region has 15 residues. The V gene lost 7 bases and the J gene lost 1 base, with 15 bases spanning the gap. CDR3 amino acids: CASSQTQGAKNIQYF. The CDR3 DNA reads TGTGCCAGCTCCCAAACCCAGGGGGCCAAAAACATTCAGTACTTC.

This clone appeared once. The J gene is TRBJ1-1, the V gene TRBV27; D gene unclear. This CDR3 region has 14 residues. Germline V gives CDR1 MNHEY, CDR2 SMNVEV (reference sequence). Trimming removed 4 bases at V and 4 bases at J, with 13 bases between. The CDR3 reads CASSYSFPATEAFF. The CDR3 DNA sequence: TGTGCCAGCAGTTACAGTTTCCCGGCCACTGAAGCTTTCTTT.

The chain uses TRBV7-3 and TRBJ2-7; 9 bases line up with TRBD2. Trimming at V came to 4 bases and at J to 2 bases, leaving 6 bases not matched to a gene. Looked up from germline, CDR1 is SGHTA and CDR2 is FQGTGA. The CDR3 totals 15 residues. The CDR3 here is CASSSLAGAPYEQYF. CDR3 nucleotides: TGTGCCAGCAGCTCATTAGCGGGGGCTCCCTACGAGCAGTACTTC.

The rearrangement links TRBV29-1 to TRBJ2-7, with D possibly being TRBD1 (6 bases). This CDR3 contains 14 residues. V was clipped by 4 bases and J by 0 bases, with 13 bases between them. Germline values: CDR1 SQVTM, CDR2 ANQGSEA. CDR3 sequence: CSVAILDSSYEQYF. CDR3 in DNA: TGCAGCGTTGCGATATTGGACAGCTCCTACGAGCAGTACTTC.